These T cell receptor beta chains were read from a single sample in a study of Ad26.COV2.S vaccination and SARS-CoV-2 variants. The protocol was immunoSEQ multiplex PCR, while the TCRdb copy is restricted to in-frame clones and leaves out a portion. The sample yields around 450,000 clones, approximately 90% seen once. This material consisted of peripheral blood, taken in a trial of Ad26.COV2.S vaccine versus placebo. These receptors all stem from a person aged 18-60 years who received the Ad26.COV2.S COVID-19 vaccine or a placebo. The CDR3 runs from the conserved cysteine through the conserved F or W. A D gene is named only where the DNA matches it firmly. Clone size is stated in some rows and not others, as once, few, many or a class when expanded.

clone_size	v_call	cdr3_length	d_call	j_call	cdr3_aa	cdr3_nt
.	TRBV6-6	15	.	TRBJ2-7	CASSYSPGQLNEQYF	TGTGCCAGCAGTTACTCCCCGGGACAACTGAACGAGCAGTACTTC
.	TRBV4-3	13	TRBD1	TRBJ1-3	CASSRQGRNTIYF	TGCGCCAGCAGCCGACAGGGACGAAACACCATATATTTT
.	TRBV27	15	TRBD1	TRBJ1-2	CASRSPGQAVSGYTF	TGTGCCAGCAGGAGTCCAGGACAGGCTGTAAGTGGCTACACCTTC
once	TRBV2	11	TRBD2	TRBJ2-5	CAWEGWETQYF	TGTGCCTGGGAGGGTTGGGAGACCCAGTACTTC
.	TRBV10-3	14	.	TRBJ2-1	CAISESAQNNEQFF	TGTGCCATCAGTGAGTCGGCGCAGAACAATGAGCAGTTCTTC
.	TRBV2	13	.	TRBJ1-2	CASRDETGSGYTF	TGTGCCAGCAGGGACGAAACAGGGTCGGGCTACACCTTC
.	TRBV9	18	TRBD2	TRBJ2-1	CASSPGLAGGPAYNEQFF	TGTGCCAGCAGCCCGGGACTAGCGGGAGGGCCGGCCTACAATGAGCAGTTCTTC
few	TRBV4-2	19	TRBD1	TRBJ2-7	CASSQAFPGQGVFGYEQYF	TGTGCCAGCAGCCAAGCCTTCCCGGGACAGGGGGTATTTGGTTACGAGCAGTACTTC
.	TRBV18	12	.	TRBJ1-2	CASSAGDYGYTF	TGTGCCAGCTCGGCAGGGGACTATGGCTACACCTTC
.	TRBV29-1	15	.	TRBJ2-7	CSAELLGGTRDEQYF	TGCAGCGCTGAACTCCTAGGAGGGACCAGGGACGAGCAGTACTTC
.	TRBV4-3	16	.	TRBJ1-3	CASSRERVRDGNTIYF	TGCGCCAGCAGCCGTGAACGGGTTCGAGATGGAAACACCATATATTTT
.	TRBV27	17	TRBD2	TRBJ2-1	CASSLRFAGEGYNEQFF	TGTGCCAGCAGTTTGCGCTTTGCGGGAGAGGGTTACAATGAGCAGTTCTTC
.	TRBV7-3	15	.	TRBJ2-3	CASSLTSVPTDTQYF	TGTGCCAGCAGCTTAACGTCCGTTCCCACAGATACGCAGTATTTT
once	TRBV19	15	.	TRBJ2-2	CASSIRTANTGELFF	TGTGCCAGTAGTATTCGGACGGCAAACACCGGGGAGCTGTTTTTT
.	TRBV7-2	17	TRBD1	TRBJ1-3	CASSLGRSGTGGYTIYF	TGTGCCAGCAGCTTAGGGAGATCCGGGACAGGGGGGTACACCATATATTTT
.	TRBV3-1/TRBV3-2	16	TRBD2	TRBJ2-2	CASSSRLAGVTGELFF	TGTGCCAGCAGCTCACGACTAGCGGGAGTCACCGGGGAGCTGTTTTTT
.	TRBV5-1	14	TRBD2	TRBJ2-1	CASGLAGGYNEQFF	TGCGCCAGTGGACTAGCGGGAGGGTACAATGAGCAGTTCTTC
.	TRBV5-1	14	.	TRBJ2-2	CASSLSGNTGELFF	TGCGCCAGCAGCCTAAGCGGGAACACCGGGGAGCTGTTTTTT
.	TRBV4-1	15	.	TRBJ1-2	CASSHPGQPSYGYTF	TGCGCCAGCAGCCACCCAGGACAACCTTCCTATGGCTACACCTTC
.	TRBV7-9	15	TRBD1	TRBJ1-4	CASSLTTGVYEKLFF	TGTGCCAGCAGCTTGACGACAGGGGTTTATGAAAAACTGTTTTTT
.	TRBV2	14	.	TRBJ2-5	CASTQGVVQETQYF	TGTGCCAGCACCCAAGGGGTCGTGCAAGAGACCCAGTACTTC
.	TRBV28	14	.	TRBJ1-5	CASSLGRSNQPQHF	TGTGCCAGCAGTTTAGGCCGGAGCAATCAGCCCCAGCATTTT
.	TRBV6-5	15	TRBD1	TRBJ2-6	CASSTPGQGSYVLTF	TGTGCCAGCAGTACCCCGGGACAGGGCTCCTACGTCCTGACTTTC
.	TRBV7-6	17	TRBD2	TRBJ2-1	CASSLVRGGLAWNEQFF	TGTGCCAGCAGCTTAGTAAGAGGGGGACTAGCTTGGAATGAGCAGTTCTTC
.	TRBV3-1/TRBV3-2	15	TRBD1	TRBJ2-3	CASSLRQGLGDTQYF	TGTGCCAGCAGCCTTAGACAGGGGCTCGGCGATACGCAGTATTTT
.	TRBV4-1	16	.	TRBJ2-1	CASSQVSGSSLAEQFF	TGCGCCAGCAGCCAAGTATCGGGTTCAAGTCTCGCTGAGCAGTTCTTC
.	TRBV6-2/TRBV6-3	12	.	TRBJ1-1	CASSEMNTEAFF	TGTGCCAGCAGTGAGATGAACACTGAAGCTTTCTTT
.	TRBV6-5	14	.	TRBJ1-1	CASSYIRGNTEAFF	TGTGCCAGCAGTTACATACGGGGGAACACTGAAGCTTTCTTT
few	TRBV5-4	14	.	TRBJ2-1	CASSGKSGLNEQFF	TGTGCCAGCAGCGGGAAGTCGGGACTGAATGAGCAGTTCTTC
.	TRBV19	15	.	TRBJ2-1	CASSIIGPSYNEQFF	TGTGCCAGTAGTATCATAGGACCTTCCTACAATGAGCAGTTCTTC
.	TRBV7-8	14	.	TRBJ2-7	CASSPFLNSYEQYF	TGTGCCAGCAGCCCGTTTCTGAACTCCTACGAGCAGTACTTC
.	TRBV5-1	14	TRBD2	TRBJ2-7	CASSLTGTSGEQYF	TGCGCCAGCAGCTTAACCGGGACTAGCGGCGAGCAGTACTTC
.	TRBV5-1	13	TRBD1	TRBJ1-2	CASSRTGDYGYTF	TGCGCCAGCAGCCGCACAGGGGACTATGGCTACACCTTC
.	TRBV7-2	18	.	TRBJ2-7	CASSLKLILGVGLYEQYF	TGTGCCAGCAGCTTAAAGCTGATCTTGGGCGTGGGGCTCTACGAGCAGTACTTC
.	TRBV9	14	.	TRBJ2-2	CASSVEINTGELFF	TGTGCCAGCAGCGTCGAGATTAACACCGGGGAGCTGTTTTTT
.	TRBV2	14	TRBD1	TRBJ2-7	CASRRPGQGYEQYF	TGTGCCAGCAGAAGACCGGGACAGGGTTACGAGCAGTACTTC
.	TRBV15	14	TRBD1	TRBJ1-1	CATSFRQGRTEAFF	TGTGCCACCAGCTTCCGACAGGGTAGGACTGAAGCTTTCTTT
.	TRBV18	21	TRBD1	TRBJ1-5	CASSPPLEPGQSPYSNQPQHF	TGTGCCAGCTCACCACCTCTCGAACCGGGACAGTCCCCCTATAGCAATCAGCCCCAGCATTTT
few	TRBV6-1	15	TRBD1	TRBJ1-5	CASSEDRVGAQPQHF	TGTGCCAGCAGTGAGGACAGGGTGGGAGCTCAGCCCCAGCATTTT
.	TRBV9	14	.	TRBJ2-3	CASSANFYTDTQYF	TGTGCCAGCAGCGCTAACTTCTACACAGATACGCAGTATTTT
.	TRBV24-1	16	TRBD2	TRBJ2-3	CATSDAGLAGSLTQYF	TGTGCCACCAGTGATGCCGGACTAGCGGGAAGCCTTACGCAGTATTTT
.	TRBV3-1/TRBV3-2	12	.	TRBJ2-7	CASSAWGDEQYF	TGTGCCAGCAGCGCGTGGGGGGACGAGCAGTACTTC
once	TRBV28	17	.	TRBJ1-2	CASTQEVRYSSNYGYTF	TGTGCCAGCACTCAAGAGGTGAGGTACAGTTCGAATTATGGCTACACCTTC
few	TRBV7-9	14	.	TRBJ1-1	CASSSRGGGTEAFF	TGTGCCAGCAGCTCCCGAGGGGGAGGCACTGAAGCTTTCTTT
.	TRBV10-1	15	.	TRBJ2-3	CASSQITGSTDTQYF	TGCGCCAGCAGTCAGATTACCGGGTCCACAGATACGCAGTATTTT